This T cell receptor (beta chain) was profiled in a study of blood T cell repertoires in COVID-19. Only in-frame clones appear in the TCRdb table, and some are missing; sequencing was by immunoSEQ multiplex PCR. The sample contains about 210,000 clones, approximately 86% of which appear only once. V gave up 5 bases and J gave up 5 bases, with 16 bases separating them. The germline gives CDR1 SGHTA, CDR2 FQGNSA. The CDR3 is 14 residues long. Sequencing was done on a sample of peripheral blood. The V gene is TRBV7-2, the J gene TRBJ2-7; D unclear. This sequence was found in a man in his 60s with COVID-19, enrolled during active disease. For the CDR3, the DNA is TGTGCCAGCAGCCGTCAGCATGGTGAGGACGAGCAGTACTTC. Translated: CASSRQHGEDEQYF.